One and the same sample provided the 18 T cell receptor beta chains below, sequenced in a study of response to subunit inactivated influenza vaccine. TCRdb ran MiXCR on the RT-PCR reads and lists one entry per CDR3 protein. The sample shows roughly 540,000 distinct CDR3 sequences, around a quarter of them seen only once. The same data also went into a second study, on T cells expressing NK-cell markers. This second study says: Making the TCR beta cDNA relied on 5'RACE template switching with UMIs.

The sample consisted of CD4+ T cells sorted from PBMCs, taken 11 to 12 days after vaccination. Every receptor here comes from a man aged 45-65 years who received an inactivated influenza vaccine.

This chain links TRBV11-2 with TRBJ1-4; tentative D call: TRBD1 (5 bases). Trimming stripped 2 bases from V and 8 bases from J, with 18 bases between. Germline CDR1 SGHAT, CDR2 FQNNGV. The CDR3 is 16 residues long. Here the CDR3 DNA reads TGTGCCAGCAGCTTACGCCAACAGGATTGGAACGAAAAACTGTTTTTT. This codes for CASSLRQQDWNEKLFF.

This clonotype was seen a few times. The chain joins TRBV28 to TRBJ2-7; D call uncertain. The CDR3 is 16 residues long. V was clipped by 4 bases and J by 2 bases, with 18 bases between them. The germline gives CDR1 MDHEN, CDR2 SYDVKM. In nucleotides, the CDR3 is TGTGCCAGCAGTTCGATGGGATTGGCAGCAGCCTACGAGCAGTACTTC. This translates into CASSSMGLAAAYEQYF.

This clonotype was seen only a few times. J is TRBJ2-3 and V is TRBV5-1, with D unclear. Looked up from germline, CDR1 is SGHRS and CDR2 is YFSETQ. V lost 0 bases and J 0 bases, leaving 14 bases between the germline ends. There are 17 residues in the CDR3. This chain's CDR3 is CASSLEPLGPSTDTQYF. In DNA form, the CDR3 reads TGCGCCAGCAGCTTGGAACCCCTAGGGCCTAGCACAGATACGCAGTATTTT.

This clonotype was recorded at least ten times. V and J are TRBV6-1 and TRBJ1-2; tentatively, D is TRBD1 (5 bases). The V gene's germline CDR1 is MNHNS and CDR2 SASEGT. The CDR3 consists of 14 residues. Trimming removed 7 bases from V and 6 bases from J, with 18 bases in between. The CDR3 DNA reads TGTGCCAGCACCGCCTCGGGGGGGTGGGATGGCTACACCTTC. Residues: CASTASGGWDGYTF.

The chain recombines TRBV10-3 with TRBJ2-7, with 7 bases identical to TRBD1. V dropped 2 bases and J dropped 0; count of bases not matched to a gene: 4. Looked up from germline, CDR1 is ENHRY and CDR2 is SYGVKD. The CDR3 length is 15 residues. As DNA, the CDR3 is TGTGCCATCAGTGAGAGGACAGGTTTCTCCTACGAGCAGTACTTC. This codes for CAISERTGFSYEQYF.

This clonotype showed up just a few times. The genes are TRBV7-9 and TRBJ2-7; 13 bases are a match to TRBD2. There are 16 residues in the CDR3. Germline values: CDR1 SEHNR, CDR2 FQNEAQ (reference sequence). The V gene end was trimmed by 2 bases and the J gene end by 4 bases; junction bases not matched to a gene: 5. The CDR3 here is CASSLRGTSGIYEQYF. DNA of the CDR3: TGTGCCAGCAGCTTACGGGGGACTAGCGGGATATACGAGCAGTACTTC.

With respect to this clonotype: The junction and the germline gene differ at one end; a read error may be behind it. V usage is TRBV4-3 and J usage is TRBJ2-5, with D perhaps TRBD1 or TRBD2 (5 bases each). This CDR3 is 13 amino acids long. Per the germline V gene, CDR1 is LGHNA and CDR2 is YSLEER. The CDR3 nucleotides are TGCGCCCGCAGCCAACAGTGGGGGGAGACCCAGTACTTC. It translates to CARSQQWGETQYF.

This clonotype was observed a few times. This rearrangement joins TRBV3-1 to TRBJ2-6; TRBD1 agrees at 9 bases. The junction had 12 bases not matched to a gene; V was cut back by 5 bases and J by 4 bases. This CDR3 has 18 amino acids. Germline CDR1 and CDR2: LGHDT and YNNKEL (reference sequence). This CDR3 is CASSFSGQGTVGANVLTF. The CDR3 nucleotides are TGTGCCAGCAGCTTTTCTGGACAGGGGACGGTCGGGGCCAACGTCCTGACTTTC.

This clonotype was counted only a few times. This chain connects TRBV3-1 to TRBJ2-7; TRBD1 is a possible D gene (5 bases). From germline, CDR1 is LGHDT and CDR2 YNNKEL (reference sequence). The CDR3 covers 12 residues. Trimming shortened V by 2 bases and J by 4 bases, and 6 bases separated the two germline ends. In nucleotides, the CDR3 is TGTGCCAGCAGCCAAAACAGGTACGAGCAGTACTTC. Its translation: CASSQNRYEQYF.

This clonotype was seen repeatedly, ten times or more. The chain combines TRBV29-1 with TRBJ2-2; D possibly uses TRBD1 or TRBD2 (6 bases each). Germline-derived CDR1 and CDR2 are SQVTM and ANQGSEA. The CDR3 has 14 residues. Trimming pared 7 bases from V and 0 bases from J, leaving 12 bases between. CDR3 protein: CSAAGGPNTGELFF. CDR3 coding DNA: TGCAGCGCCGCCGGGGGCCCGAACACCGGGGAGCTGTTTTTT.

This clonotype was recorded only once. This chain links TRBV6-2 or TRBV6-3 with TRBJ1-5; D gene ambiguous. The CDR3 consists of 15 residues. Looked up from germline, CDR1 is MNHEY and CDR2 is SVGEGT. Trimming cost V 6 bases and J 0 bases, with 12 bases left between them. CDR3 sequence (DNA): TGTGCCAGCAGGAAGGAAGGTAGTAGCAATCAGCCCCAGCATTTT. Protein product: CASRKEGSSNQPQHF.

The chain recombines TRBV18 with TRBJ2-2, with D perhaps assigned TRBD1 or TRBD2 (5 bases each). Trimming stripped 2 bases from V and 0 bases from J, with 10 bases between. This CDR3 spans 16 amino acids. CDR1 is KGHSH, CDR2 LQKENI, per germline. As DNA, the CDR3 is TGTGCCAGCTCACCATACGGGGCTACGAACACCGGGGAGCTGTTTTTT. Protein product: CASSPYGATNTGELFF.

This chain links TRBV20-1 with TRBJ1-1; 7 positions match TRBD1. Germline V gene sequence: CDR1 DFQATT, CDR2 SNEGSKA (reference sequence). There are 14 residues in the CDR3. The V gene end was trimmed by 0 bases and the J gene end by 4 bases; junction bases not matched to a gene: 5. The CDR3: CSARDQGGTTEAFF. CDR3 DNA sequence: TGCAGTGCTAGAGATCAGGGGGGGACCACTGAAGCTTTCTTT.

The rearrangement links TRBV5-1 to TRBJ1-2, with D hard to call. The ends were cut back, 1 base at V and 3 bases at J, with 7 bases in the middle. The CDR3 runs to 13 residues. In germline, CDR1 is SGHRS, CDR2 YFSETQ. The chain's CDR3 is CASSLLGDYGYTF. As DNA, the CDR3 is TGCGCCAGCAGCTTGCTGGGCGACTATGGCTACACCTTC.

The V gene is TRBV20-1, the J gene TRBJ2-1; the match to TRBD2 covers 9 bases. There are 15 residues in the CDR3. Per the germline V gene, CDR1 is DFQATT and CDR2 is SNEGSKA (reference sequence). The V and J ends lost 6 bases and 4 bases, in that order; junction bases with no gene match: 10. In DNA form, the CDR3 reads TGCAGTGCCCGAGCCACTAGCGGGTTTTACAATGAGCAGTTCTTC. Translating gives CSARATSGFYNEQFF.

The CDR3 region has the DNA TGTGCCAGCAGTCCCAGGGACAGGGGGCGAACTGAAGCTTTCTTT. Protein sequence: CASSPRDRGRTEAFF. The chain joins TRBV12-3 or TRBV12-4 to TRBJ1-1, with 12 positions matching TRBD1. V lost 5 bases, J lost 5 bases, and 6 bases stayed unmatched. This CDR3 contains 15 residues.

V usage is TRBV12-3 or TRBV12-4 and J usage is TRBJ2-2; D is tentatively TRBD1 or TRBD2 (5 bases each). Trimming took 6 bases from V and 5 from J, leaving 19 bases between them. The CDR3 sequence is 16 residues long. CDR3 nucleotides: TGTGCCAGCAGAGAACATACCGGGACGGGTACCGGGGAGCTGTTTTTT. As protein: CASREHTGTGTGELFF.

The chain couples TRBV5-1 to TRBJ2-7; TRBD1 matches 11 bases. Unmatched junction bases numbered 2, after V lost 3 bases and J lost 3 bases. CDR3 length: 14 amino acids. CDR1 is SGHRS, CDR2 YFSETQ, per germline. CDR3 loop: CASSWTGGDYEQYF. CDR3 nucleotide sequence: TGCGCCAGCAGCTGGACAGGGGGCGACTACGAGCAGTACTTC.